Listed below are T cell receptor beta chains from one sample, sequenced in a study of blood T cells in healthy people across ages. TCRdb analysed the 5' RACE reads with MiXCR anew, one entry per CDR3 protein. The sample contains some 1.5 million distinct CDR3 sequences, under 30% of which appear only once. Sequencing was carried out using blood. The receptors stem from a woman in her 30s in good health. Both conserved end residues are part of each CDR3. D genes are given only for firm matches. Clone size is shown for a subset of rows, as once, few, many or a class of expanded clone.

cdr3_length	d_call	v_call	j_call	clone_size	cdr3_aa	cdr3_nt
14	TRBD1	TRBV3-1	TRBJ2-7	many	CASSAGDRSYEQYF	TGTGCCAGCAGCGCAGGGGACAGATCCTACGAGCAGTACTTC
16	TRBD1	TRBV20-1	TRBJ2-5	many	CSARDEAGGFGETQYF	TGCAGTGCTAGAGACGAGGCAGGGGGCTTCGGAGAGACCCAGTACTTC
16	NA	TRBV6-2/TRBV6-3	TRBJ1-2	few	CASSYSSPDGARGYTF	TGTGCCAGCAGTTACTCGAGTCCCGACGGGGCCCGAGGCTACACCTTC
13	NA	TRBV20-1	TRBJ2-5	many	CSARDGGPGTQYF	TGCAGTGCTAGAGACGGGGGCCCCGGGACCCAGTACTTC
15	NA	TRBV1	TRBJ2-7	NA	CTSSQRAGGPPEQYF	TGCACCAGCAGCCAAAGGGCGGGAGGCCCTCCCGAGCAGTACTTC
13	TRBD2	TRBV28	TRBJ2-3	once	CASVAGATDTQYF	TGTGCCAGCGTAGCGGGGGCCACAGATACGCAGTATTTT
15	TRBD2	TRBV11-3	TRBJ2-1	few	CASSLGNVAGTEQFF	TGTGCCAGCAGCTTAGGAAACGTAGCGGGAACTGAGCAGTTCTTC
17	NA	TRBV5-4	TRBJ2-1	NA	CASSLDPAGQSYNEQFF	TGTGCCAGCAGCTTGGATCCAGCGGGCCAATCCTACAATGAGCAGTTCTTC
12	NA	TRBV29-1	TRBJ2-1	NA	CSVEVARDEQFF	TGCAGCGTTGAAGTGGCTAGAGATGAGCAGTTCTTC
18	NA	TRBV28	TRBJ2-4	few	CASSLLDLRGLAKNIQYF	TGTGCCAGCAGTTTATTAGACTTGCGGGGTCTCGCCAAAAACATTCAGTACTTC
16	TRBD1	TRBV18	TRBJ2-2	few	CASSPTTGRYTGELFF	TGTGCCAGCTCACCAACGACAGGGAGATACACCGGGGAGCTGTTTTTT
15	TRBD2	TRBV7-2	TRBJ2-1	NA	CASSSGLAGYNERFF	TGTGCCAGCAGCTCGGGACTAGCGGGGTACAATGAGCGGTTCTTC